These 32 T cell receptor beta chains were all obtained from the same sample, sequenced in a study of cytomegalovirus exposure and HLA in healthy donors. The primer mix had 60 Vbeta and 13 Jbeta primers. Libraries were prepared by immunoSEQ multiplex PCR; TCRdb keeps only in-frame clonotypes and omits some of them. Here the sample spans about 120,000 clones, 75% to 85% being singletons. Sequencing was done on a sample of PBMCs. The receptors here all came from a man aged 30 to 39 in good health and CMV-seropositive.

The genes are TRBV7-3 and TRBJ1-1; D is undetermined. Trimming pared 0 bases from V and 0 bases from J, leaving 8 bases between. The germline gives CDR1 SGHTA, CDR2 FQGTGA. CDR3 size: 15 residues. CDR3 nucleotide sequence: TGTGCCAGCAGCTTAACGTATCACATGAACACTGAAGCTTTCTTT. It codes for CASSLTYHMNTEAFF.

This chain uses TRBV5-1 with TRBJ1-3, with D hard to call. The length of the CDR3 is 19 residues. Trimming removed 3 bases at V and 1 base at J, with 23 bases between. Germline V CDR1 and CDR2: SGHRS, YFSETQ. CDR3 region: CASSSRPISDSSSGNTIYF. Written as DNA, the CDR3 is TGCGCCAGCAGCTCCCGACCTATATCGGACTCCTCGTCTGGAAACACCATATATTTT.

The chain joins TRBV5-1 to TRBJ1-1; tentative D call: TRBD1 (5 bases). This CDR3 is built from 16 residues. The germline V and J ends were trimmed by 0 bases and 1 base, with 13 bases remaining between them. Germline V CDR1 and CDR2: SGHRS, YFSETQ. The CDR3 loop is CASSLAGQRGNTEAFF. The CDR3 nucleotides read TGCGCCAGCAGCTTGGCAGGACAAAGGGGGAACACTGAAGCTTTCTTT.

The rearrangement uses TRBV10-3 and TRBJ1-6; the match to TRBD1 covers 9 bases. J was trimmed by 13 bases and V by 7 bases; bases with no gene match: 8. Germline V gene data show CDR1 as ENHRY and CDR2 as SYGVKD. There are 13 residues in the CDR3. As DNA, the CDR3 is TGTGCCATCACCGGGGACAGGGCATCGCCCCTCCACTTT. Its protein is CAITGDRASPLHF.

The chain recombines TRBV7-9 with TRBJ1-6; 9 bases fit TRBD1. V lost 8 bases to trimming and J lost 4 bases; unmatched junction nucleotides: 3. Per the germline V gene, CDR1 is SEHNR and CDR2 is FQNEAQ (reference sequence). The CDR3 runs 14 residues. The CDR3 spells CASAGTGYNSPLHF. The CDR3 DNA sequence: TGTGCCAGCGCAGGGACAGGGTATAATTCACCCCTCCACTTT.

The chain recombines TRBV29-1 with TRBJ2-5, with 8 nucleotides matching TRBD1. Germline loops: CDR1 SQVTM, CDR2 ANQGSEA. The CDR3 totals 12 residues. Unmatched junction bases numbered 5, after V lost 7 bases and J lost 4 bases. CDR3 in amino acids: CSGQGLGETQYF. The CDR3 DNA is TGCAGCGGACAGGGGCTCGGAGAGACCCAGTACTTC.

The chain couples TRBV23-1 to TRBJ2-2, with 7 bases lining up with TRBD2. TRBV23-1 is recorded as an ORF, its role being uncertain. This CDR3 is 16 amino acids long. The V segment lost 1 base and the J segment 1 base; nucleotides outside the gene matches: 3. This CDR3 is CASSQFRGENTGELFF. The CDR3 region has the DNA TGCGCCAGCAGTCAATTTCGGGGGGAGAACACCGGGGAGCTGTTTTTT.

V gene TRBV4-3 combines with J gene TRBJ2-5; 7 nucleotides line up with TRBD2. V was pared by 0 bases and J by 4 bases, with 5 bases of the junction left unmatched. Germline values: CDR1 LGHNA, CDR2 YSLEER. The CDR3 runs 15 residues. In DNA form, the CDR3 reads TGCGCCAGCAGCCAAGATTCCTGGGGGGGAGAGACCCAGTACTTC. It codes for CASSQDSWGGETQYF.

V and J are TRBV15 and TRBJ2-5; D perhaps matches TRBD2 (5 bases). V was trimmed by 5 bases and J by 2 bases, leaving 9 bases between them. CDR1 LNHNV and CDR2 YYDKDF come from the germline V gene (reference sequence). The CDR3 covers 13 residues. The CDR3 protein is CATSPRGQETQYF. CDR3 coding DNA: TGTGCCACCAGCCCTCGGGGACAAGAGACCCAGTACTTC. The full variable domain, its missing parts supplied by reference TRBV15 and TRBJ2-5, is DAMVIQNPRYQVTQFGKPVTLSCSQTLNHNVMYWYQQKSSQAPKLLFHYYDKDFNNEADTPDNFQSRRPNTSFCFLDIRSPGLGDTAMYLCATSPRGQETQYFGPGTRLLVL.

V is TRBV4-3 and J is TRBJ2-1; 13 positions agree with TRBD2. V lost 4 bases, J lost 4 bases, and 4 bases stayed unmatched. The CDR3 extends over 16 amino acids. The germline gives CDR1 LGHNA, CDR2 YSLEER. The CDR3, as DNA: TGCGCCAGCAGCCTACAACTAGCGGGGGGGTACAATGAGCAGTTCTTC. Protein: CASSLQLAGGYNEQFF.

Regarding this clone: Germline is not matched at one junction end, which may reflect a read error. CDR3 bases: TGTGCCACCAGCACGGACAGACTAGCCAAAAACAGTCAGTACTTC. It encodes CATSTDRLAKNSQYF. The rearrangement joins TRBV15 to TRBJ2-4, with a weak D call TRBD2 (7 bases). Germline-derived CDR1 and CDR2 are LNHNV and YYDKDF (reference sequence). The CDR3 is made up of 15 amino acids.

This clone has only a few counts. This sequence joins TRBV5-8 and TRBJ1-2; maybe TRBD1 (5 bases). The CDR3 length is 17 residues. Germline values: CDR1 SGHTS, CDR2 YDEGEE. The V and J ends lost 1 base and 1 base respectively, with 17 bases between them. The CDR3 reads CASSLPTDSGINYGYTF. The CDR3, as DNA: TGTGCCAGCAGCTTGCCGACAGACTCGGGTATTAACTATGGCTACACCTTC.

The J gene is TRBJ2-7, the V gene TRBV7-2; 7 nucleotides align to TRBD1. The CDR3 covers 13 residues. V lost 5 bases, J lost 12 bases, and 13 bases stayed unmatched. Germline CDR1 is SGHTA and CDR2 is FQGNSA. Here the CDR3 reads CASSLEQGRLRYF. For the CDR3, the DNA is TGTGCCAGCAGCCTCGAACAGGGGCGACTGCGGTACTTC.

As DNA, the CDR3 is TGTGCCAGCAGTCAGGGAAGGTATGGCTACACCTTC. Its protein product is CASSQGRYGYTF. V is TRBV28 and J is TRBJ1-2; D might be TRBD1 (5 bases). The CDR3 is made up of 12 amino acids. Germline lookup yields CDR1 MDHEN and CDR2 SYDVKM. V lost 5 bases and J lost 5, with 9 bases in between.

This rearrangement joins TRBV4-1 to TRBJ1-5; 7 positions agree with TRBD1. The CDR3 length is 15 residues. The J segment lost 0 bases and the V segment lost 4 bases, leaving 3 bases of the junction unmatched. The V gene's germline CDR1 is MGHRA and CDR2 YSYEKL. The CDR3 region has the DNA TGCGCCAGCAGCCGGGGACAGAATAGCAATCAGCCCCAGCATTTT. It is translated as CASSRGQNSNQPQHF.

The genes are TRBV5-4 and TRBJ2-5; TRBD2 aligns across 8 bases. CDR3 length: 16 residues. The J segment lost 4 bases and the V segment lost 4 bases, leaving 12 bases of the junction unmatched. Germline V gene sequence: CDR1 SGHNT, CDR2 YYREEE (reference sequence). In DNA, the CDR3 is TGTGCCAGCAGCGGAGGGGCCAGCGGGAGAGGAGAGACCCAGTACTTC. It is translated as CASSGGASGRGETQYF. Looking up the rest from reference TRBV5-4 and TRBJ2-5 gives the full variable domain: ETGVTQSPTHLIKTRGQQVTLRCSSQSGHNTVSWYQQALGQGPQFIFQYYREEENGRGNFPPRFSGLQFPNYSSELNVNALELDDSALYLCASSGGASGRGETQYFGPGTRLLVL.

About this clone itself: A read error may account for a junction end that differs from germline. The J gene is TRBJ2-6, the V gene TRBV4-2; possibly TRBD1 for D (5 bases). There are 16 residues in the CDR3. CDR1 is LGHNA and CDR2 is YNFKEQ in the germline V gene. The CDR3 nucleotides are TGTGCCAGCAGCCAAGAGGATGGGTCTGGGGCCAACGGCCTGACTTTC. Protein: CASSQEDGSGANGLTF.

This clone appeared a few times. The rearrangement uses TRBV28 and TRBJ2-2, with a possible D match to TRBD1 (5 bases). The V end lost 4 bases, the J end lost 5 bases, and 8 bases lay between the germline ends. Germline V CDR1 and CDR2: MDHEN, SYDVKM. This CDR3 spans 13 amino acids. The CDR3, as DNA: TGTGCCAGCAGTTCGCGACAGACCGGGGAGCTGTTTTTT. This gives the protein CASSSRQTGELFF.

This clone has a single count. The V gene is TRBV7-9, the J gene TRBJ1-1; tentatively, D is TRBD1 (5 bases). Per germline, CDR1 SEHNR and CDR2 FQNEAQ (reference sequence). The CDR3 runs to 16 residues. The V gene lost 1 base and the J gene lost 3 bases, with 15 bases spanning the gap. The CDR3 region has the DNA TGTGCCAGCAGCTTAGGTTCGGGGGGGTGGGACACTGAAGCTTTCTTT. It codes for CASSLGSGGWDTEAFF.

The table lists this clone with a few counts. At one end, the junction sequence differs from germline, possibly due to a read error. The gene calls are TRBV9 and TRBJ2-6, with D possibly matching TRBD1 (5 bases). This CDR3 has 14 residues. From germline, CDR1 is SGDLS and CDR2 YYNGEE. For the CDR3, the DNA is TGTGCCAGCAGCGCCCCGTCTGGGGCCAACGGCCTGACTTTC. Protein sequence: CASSAPSGANGLTF.

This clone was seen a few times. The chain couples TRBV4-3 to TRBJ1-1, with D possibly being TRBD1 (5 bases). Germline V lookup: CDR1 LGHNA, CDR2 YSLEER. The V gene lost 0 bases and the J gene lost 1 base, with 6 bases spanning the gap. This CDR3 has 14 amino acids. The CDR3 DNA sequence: TGCGCCAGCAGCCAAGATACAGGGAACACTGAAGCTTTCTTT. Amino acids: CASSQDTGNTEAFF.

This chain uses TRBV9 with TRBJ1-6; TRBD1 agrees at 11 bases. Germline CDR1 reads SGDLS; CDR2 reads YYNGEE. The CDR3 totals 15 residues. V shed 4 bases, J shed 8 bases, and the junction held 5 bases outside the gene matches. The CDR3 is CASSIQGQGDSPLHF. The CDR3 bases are TGTGCCAGCAGCATACAGGGACAGGGGGATTCACCCCTCCACTTT.

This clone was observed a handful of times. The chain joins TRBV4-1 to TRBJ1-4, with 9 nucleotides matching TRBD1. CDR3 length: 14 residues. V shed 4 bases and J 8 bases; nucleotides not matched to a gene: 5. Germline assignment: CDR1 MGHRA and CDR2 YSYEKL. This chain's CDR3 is CASSLGQGGEKLFF. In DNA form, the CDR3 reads TGCGCCAGCAGCCTGGGACAGGGAGGAGAAAAACTGTTTTTT.

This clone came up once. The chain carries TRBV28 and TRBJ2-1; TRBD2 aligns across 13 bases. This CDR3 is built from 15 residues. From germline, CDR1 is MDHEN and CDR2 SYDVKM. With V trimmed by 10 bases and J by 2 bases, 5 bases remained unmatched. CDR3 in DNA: TGTGCCACGGGACTAGCGGGATCGACCTACAATGAGCAGTTCTTC. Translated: CATGLAGSTYNEQFF. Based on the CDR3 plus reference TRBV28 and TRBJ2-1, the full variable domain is DVKVTQSSRYLVKRTGEKVFLECVQDMDHENMFWYRQDPGLGLRLIYFSYDVKMKEKGDIPEGYSVSREKKERFSLILESASTNQTSMYLCATGLAGSTYNEQFFGPGTRLTVL.

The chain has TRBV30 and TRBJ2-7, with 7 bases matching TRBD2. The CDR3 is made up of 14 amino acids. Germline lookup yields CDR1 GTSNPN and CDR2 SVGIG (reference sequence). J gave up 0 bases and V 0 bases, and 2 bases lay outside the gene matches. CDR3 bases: TGTGCCTGGAGTGTGGGGGGGAGCTCCTACGAGCAGTACTTC. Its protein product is CAWSVGGSSYEQYF.

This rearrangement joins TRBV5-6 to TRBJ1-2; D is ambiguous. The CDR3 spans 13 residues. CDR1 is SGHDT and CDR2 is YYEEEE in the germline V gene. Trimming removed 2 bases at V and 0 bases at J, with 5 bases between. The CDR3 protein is CASSFQTNYGYTF. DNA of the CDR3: TGTGCCAGCAGCTTCCAAACTAACTATGGCTACACCTTC.

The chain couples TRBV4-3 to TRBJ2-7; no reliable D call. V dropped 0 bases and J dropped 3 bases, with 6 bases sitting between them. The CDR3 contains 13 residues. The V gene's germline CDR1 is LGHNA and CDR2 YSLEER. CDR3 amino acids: CASSQETGYEQYF. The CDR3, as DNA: TGCGCCAGCAGCCAAGAGACGGGCTACGAGCAGTACTTC.

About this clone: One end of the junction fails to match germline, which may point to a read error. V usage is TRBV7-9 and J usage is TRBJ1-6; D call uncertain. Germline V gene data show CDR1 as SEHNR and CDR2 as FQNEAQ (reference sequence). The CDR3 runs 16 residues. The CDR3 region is CSSSLDESWWNSPLHF. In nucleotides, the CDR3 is TGTTCCAGCAGCTTAGATGAGTCGTGGTGGAATTCACCCCTCCACTTT. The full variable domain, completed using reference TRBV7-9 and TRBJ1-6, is DTGVSQNPRHKITKRGQNVTFRCDPISEHNRLYWYRQTLGQGPEFLTYFQNEAQLEKSRLLSDRFSAERPKGSFSTLEIQRTEQGDSAMYLCSSSLDESWWNSPLHFGNGTRLTVT.

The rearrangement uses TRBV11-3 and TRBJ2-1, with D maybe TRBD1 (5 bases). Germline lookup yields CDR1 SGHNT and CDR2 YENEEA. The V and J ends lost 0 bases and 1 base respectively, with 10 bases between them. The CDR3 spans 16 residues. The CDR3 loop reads CASSLDFAGSYNEQFF. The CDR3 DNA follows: TGTGCCAGCAGCTTAGATTTCGCAGGGTCCTACAATGAGCAGTTCTTC.

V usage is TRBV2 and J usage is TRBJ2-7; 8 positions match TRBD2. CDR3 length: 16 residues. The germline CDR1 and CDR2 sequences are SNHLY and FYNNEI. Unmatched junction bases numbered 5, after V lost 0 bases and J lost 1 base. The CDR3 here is CASSEAGSGISYEQYF. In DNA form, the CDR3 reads TGTGCCAGCAGTGAAGCGGGTAGCGGGATTTCCTACGAGCAGTACTTC. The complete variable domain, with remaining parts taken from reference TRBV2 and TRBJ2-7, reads EPEVTQTPSHQVTQMGQEVILRCVPISNHLYFYWYRQILGQKVEFLVSFYNNEISEKSEIFDDQFSVERPDGSNFTLKIRSTKLEDSAMYFCASSEAGSGISYEQYFGPGTRLTVT.

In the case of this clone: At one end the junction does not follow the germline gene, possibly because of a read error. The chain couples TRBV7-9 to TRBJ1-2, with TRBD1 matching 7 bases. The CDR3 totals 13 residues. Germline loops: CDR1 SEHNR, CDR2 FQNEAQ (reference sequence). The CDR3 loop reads CSSSQTGWGGYTF. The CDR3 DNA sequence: TGTTCCAGCAGTCAGACAGGGTGGGGCGGCTACACCTTC.

The CDR3 DNA reads as TGTGCCAGCAGCTTCACGGGGGGCGGGAGCTATGGCTACACCTTC. Translation: CASSFTGGGSYGYTF. The rearrangement uses TRBV11-2 and TRBJ1-2, with a weak D call TRBD1 (6 bases). V lost 3 bases and J lost 4, with 15 bases in between. This CDR3 has 15 residues. Per the germline V gene, CDR1 is SGHAT and CDR2 is FQNNGV.